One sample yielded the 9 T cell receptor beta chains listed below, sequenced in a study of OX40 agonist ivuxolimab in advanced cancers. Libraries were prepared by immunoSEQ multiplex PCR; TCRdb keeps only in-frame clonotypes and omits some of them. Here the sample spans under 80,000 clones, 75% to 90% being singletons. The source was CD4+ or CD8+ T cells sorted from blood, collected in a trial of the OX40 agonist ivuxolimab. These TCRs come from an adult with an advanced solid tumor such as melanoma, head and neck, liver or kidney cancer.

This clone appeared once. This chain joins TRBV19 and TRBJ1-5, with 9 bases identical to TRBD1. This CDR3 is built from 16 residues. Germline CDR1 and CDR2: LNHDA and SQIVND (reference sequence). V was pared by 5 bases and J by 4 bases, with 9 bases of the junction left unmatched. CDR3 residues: CASSPRTGATNQPQHF. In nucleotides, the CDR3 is TGTGCCAGTAGTCCACGGACAGGGGCGACTAATCAGCCCCAGCATTTT.

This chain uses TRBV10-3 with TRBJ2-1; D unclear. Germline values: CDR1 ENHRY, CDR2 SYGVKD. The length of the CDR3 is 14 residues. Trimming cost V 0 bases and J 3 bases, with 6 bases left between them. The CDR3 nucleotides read TGTGCCATCAGTGAGTCAGGTAGCTACAATGAGCAGTTCTTC. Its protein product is CAISESGSYNEQFF.

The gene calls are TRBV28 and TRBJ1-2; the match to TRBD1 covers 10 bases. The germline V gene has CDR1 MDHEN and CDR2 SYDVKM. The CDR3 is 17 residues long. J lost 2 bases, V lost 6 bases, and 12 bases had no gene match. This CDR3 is CASRPSGTGALNYGYTF. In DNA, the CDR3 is TGTGCCAGCAGGCCGTCCGGGACAGGGGCTCTGAACTATGGCTACACCTTC.

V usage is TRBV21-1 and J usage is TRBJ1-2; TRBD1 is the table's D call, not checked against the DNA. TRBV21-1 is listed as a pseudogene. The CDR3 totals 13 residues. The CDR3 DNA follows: TGTGCCAGCACTTTTCATGGGGCTGAAGGCTACACCTTC. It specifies CASTFHGAEGYTF.

The DNA for the CDR3 is TGTGCCAGCAGTTATGGGACAGACTATGGCTACACCTTC. Its protein is CASSYGTDYGYTF. This chain links TRBV28 with TRBJ1-2; 7 nucleotides match TRBD1. V lost 4 bases and J lost 3; bases outside the gene matches: 2. The CDR3 is 13 amino acids. CDR1 and CDR2 from the germline V gene are MDHEN and SYDVKM.

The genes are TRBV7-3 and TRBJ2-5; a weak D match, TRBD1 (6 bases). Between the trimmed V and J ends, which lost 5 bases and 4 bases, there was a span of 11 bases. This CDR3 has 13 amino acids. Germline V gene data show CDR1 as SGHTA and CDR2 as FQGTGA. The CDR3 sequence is CASSLRGLETQYF. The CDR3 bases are TGTGCCAGCAGCCTCAGGGGTTTAGAGACCCAGTACTTC.

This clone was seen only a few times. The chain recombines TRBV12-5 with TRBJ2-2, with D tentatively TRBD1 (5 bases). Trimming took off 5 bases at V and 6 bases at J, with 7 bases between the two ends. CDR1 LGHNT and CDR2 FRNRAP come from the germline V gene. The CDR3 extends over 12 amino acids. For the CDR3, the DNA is TGTGCTAGTGGTCAAGGGGCCGGGGAGCTGTTTTTT. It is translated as CASGQGAGELFF.

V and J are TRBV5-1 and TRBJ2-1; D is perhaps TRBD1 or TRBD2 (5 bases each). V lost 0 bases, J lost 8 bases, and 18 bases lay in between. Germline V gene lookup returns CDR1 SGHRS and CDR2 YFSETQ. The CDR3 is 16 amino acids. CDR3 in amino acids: CASSLGGSASSHEQFF. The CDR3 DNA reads TGCGCCAGCAGCTTGGGGGGGTCAGCTTCTAGCCATGAGCAGTTCTTC.

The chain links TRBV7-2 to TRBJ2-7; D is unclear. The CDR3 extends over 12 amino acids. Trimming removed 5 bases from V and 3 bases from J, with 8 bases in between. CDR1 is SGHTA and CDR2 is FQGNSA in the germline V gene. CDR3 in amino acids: CASSRAYYEQYF. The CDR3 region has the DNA TGTGCCAGCAGCCGCGCCTACTACGAGCAGTACTTC.